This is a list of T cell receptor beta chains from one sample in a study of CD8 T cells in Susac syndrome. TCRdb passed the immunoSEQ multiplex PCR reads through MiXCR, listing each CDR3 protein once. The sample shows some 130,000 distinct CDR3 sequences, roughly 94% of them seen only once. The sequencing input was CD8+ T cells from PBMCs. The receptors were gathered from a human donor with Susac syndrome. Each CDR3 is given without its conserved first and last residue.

CDR3aa: ATSDGEEAF
j_gene: TRBJ1-1
v_gene: TRBV24-1

CDR3aa: ASSESIGTGDEKLF
j_gene: TRBJ1-4
v_gene: TRBV25-1

CDR3aa: ASSSLLASGSTDTQY
j_gene: TRBJ2-3
v_gene: TRBV7-9

CDR3aa: ATSTSDQEEQY
j_gene: TRBJ2-7
v_gene: TRBV15

CDR3aa: ASSINPRLVLGYNEQF
j_gene: TRBJ2-1
v_gene: TRBV21-1

CDR3aa: SVADPGGMNTEAF
j_gene: TRBJ1-1
v_gene: TRBV29-1

CDR3aa: ASSQVGSEAF
j_gene: TRBJ1-1
v_gene: TRBV4-1

CDR3aa: ASSPLVGTEAF
j_gene: TRBJ1-1
v_gene: TRBV7-9

CDR3aa: ASSPSGGEQY
j_gene: TRBJ2-7
v_gene: TRBV7-9

CDR3aa: ASSLMAANTGELF
j_gene: TRBJ2-2
v_gene: TRBV27

CDR3aa: SVEVQGKGQEQF
j_gene: TRBJ2-1
v_gene: TRBV29-1

CDR3aa: ASSFGPGNTEAF
j_gene: TRBJ1-1
v_gene: TRBV7-8

CDR3aa: SARSWTDLDNQPQH
j_gene: TRBJ1-5
v_gene: TRBV20-1

CDR3aa: ASSLLSHLGNEQF
j_gene: TRBJ2-1
v_gene: TRBV27

CDR3aa: ASSNPFYNEQF
j_gene: TRBJ2-1
v_gene: TRBV28

CDR3aa: ASGPGLGYT
j_gene: TRBJ1-2
v_gene: TRBV7-9

CDR3aa: ASSQVQDSTLYEQY
j_gene: TRBJ2-7
v_gene: TRBV4-1

CDR3aa: ASSKIDQPQH
j_gene: TRBJ1-5
v_gene: TRBV21-1

CDR3aa: SAMTGTTGELF
j_gene: TRBJ2-2
v_gene: TRBV20-1

CDR3aa: ASSPTGDEQY
j_gene: TRBJ2-7
v_gene: TRBV3-1

CDR3aa: ASSYGQFYEQY
j_gene: TRBJ2-7
v_gene: TRBV12-3/TRBV12-4

CDR3aa: SARERDTDGYT
j_gene: TRBJ1-2
v_gene: TRBV20-1

CDR3aa: SANLQGYTDTQY
j_gene: TRBJ2-3
v_gene: TRBV20-1

CDR3aa: ASSLPVGGKTDTQY
j_gene: TRBJ2-3
v_gene: TRBV27